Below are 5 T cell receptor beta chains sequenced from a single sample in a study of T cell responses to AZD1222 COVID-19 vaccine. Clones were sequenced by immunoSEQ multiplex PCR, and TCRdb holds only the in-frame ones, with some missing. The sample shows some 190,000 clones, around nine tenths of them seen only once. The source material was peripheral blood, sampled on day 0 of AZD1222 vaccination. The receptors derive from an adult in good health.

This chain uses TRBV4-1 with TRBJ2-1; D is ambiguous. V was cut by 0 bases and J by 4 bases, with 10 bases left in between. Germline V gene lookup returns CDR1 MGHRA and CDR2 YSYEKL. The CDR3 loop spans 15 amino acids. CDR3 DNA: TGCGCCAGCAGCCAAGAATTGAACGGGTACAATGAGCAGTTCTTC. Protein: CASSQELNGYNEQFF.

The CDR3 reads CATSSYKDRSQPQHF. The CDR3 bases are TGTGCCACCAGCAGTTACAAGGACCGGTCCCAGCCCCAGCATTTT. V usage is TRBV15 and J usage is TRBJ1-5, with D hard to call. CDR1 is LNHNV, CDR2 YYDKDF, per germline (reference sequence). This CDR3 has 15 amino acids. The V end was cut by 3 bases, the J end by 7 bases, with 16 bases between.

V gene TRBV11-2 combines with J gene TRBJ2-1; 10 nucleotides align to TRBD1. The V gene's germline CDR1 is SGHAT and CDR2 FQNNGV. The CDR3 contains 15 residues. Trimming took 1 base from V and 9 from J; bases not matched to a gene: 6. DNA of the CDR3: TGTGCCAGCAGCTTAGTTCCGACAGGGGGCTTTGAGCAGTTCTTC. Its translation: CASSLVPTGGFEQFF.

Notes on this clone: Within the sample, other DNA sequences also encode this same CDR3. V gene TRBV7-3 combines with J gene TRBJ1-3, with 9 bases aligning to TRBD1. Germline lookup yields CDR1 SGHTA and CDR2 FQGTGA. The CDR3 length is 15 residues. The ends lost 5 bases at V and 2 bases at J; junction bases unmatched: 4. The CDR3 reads CASSPGTGTGNTIYF. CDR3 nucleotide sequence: TGTGCCAGCAGCCCCGGGACAGGGACTGGAAACACCATATATTTT.

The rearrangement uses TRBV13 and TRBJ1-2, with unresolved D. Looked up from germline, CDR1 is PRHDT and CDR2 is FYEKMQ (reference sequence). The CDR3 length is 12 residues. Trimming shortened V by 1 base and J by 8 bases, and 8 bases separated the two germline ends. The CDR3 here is CASSLVGNGYTF. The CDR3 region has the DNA TGTGCCAGCAGCTTAGTAGGGAACGGCTACACCTTC.